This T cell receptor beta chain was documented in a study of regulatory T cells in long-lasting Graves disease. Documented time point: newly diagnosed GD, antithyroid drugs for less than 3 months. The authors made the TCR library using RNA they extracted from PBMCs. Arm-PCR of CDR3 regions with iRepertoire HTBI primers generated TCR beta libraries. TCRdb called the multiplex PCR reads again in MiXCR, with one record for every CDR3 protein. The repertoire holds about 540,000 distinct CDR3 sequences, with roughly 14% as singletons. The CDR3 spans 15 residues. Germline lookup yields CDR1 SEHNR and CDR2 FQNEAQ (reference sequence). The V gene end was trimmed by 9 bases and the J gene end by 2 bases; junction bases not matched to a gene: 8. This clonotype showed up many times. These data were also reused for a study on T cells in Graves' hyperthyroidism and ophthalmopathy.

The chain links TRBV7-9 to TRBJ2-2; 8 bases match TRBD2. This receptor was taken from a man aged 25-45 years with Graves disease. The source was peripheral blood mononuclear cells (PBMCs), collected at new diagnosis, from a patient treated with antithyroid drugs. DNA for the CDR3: TGTGCCAGATTAGCGGGAACGGGAAACACCGGGGAGCTGTTTTTT. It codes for CARLAGTGNTGELFF.